The rows below give T cell receptor beta chains drawn from one sample of a study of T cells in Graves' hyperthyroidism and ophthalmopathy. TCRdb called the multiplex PCR reads again in MiXCR, with one record for every CDR3 protein. Here the sample spans roughly 290,000 distinct CDR3 sequences, roughly 15% being singletons. What was sequenced was blood. The receptors stem from a woman under 40 with Graves' hyperthyroidism that later progressed to Graves' ophthalmopathy. Each CDR3 is given with its conserved first and last residue. The order of the fields is CDR3 protein, D gene, V gene, J gene, clone size. A D gene is named only where the DNA matches it firmly. Clone sizes are given selectively: once, few, many, or a class where the clone is expanded.

CDR3 protein: CATSDWTSGAQETQYF
D gene: TRBD2
V gene: TRBV24-1
J gene: TRBJ2-5
clone size: many

CDR3 protein: CASSLAATGPYGYTF
D gene: NA
V gene: TRBV28
J gene: TRBJ1-2
clone size: many

CDR3 protein: CAISPKEPNYGYTF
D gene: NA
V gene: TRBV10-3
J gene: TRBJ1-2
clone size: many

CDR3 protein: CASSQRDPYEQYF
D gene: NA
V gene: TRBV3-1
J gene: TRBJ2-7
clone size: many

CDR3 protein: CASSLKGRDQYF
D gene: NA
V gene: TRBV5-6
J gene: TRBJ2-5
clone size: many

CDR3 protein: CASSLWGGAYEQYF
D gene: NA
V gene: TRBV28
J gene: TRBJ2-7
clone size: many

CDR3 protein: CASSQDPIPVVDRARDTEAFF
D gene: TRBD1
V gene: TRBV4-3
J gene: TRBJ1-1
clone size: many

CDR3 protein: CASSQVTGSGELFF
D gene: NA
V gene: TRBV4-2
J gene: TRBJ2-2
clone size: NA

CDR3 protein: CASSHSGGGGEQYF
D gene: TRBD2
V gene: TRBV6-1
J gene: TRBJ2-7
clone size: many

CDR3 protein: CASSLVGGELFF
D gene: NA
V gene: TRBV5-6
J gene: TRBJ2-2
clone size: few

CDR3 protein: CASSVSGLAGEQYF
D gene: TRBD2
V gene: TRBV9
J gene: TRBJ2-7
clone size: NA

CDR3 protein: CASSPDSTYEQYF
D gene: NA
V gene: TRBV18
J gene: TRBJ2-7
clone size: many

CDR3 protein: CSASTDYNEQFF
D gene: NA
V gene: TRBV20-1
J gene: TRBJ2-1
clone size: many

CDR3 protein: CASSTTGGEETQYF
D gene: TRBD1
V gene: TRBV7-9
J gene: TRBJ2-5
clone size: many

CDR3 protein: CSARGQGGDTQYF
D gene: NA
V gene: TRBV20-1
J gene: TRBJ2-3
clone size: NA

CDR3 protein: CASSLGGQPFRYTF
D gene: TRBD1
V gene: TRBV12-3/TRBV12-4
J gene: TRBJ1-2
clone size: many

CDR3 protein: CASSLRDSTYEQYF
D gene: TRBD1
V gene: TRBV28
J gene: TRBJ2-7
clone size: many

CDR3 protein: CASSLGGATGELFF
D gene: NA
V gene: TRBV5-5
J gene: TRBJ2-2
clone size: many

CDR3 protein: CAISKQGAGELFF
D gene: TRBD1
V gene: TRBV10-3
J gene: TRBJ2-2
clone size: NA

CDR3 protein: CASSLGVGADTQYF
D gene: NA
V gene: TRBV7-9
J gene: TRBJ2-3
clone size: many

CDR3 protein: CASSLGGAQGSPLHF
D gene: NA
V gene: TRBV28
J gene: TRBJ1-6
clone size: many

CDR3 protein: CASSYGGTSEYF
D gene: TRBD2
V gene: TRBV6-6
J gene: TRBJ2-7
clone size: NA

CDR3 protein: CSARLPSGTTYEQYF
D gene: TRBD2
V gene: TRBV20-1
J gene: TRBJ2-7
clone size: many

CDR3 protein: CATSDSPALPDTQYF
D gene: NA
V gene: TRBV24-1
J gene: TRBJ2-3
clone size: few

CDR3 protein: CASSRTGTNQPQHF
D gene: TRBD1
V gene: TRBV3-1
J gene: TRBJ1-5
clone size: many

CDR3 protein: CASSSPLGTDTQYF
D gene: NA
V gene: TRBV27
J gene: TRBJ2-3
clone size: many

CDR3 protein: CASSSSGGHNEQFF
D gene: TRBD2
V gene: TRBV11-2
J gene: TRBJ2-1
clone size: NA

CDR3 protein: CASSLGRTNEQYF
D gene: NA
V gene: TRBV6-1
J gene: TRBJ2-7
clone size: few

CDR3 protein: CASSQSSRADTQYF
D gene: NA
V gene: TRBV3-1
J gene: TRBJ2-3
clone size: NA

CDR3 protein: CSARGLAGATGELFF
D gene: TRBD2
V gene: TRBV20-1
J gene: TRBJ2-2
clone size: NA

CDR3 protein: CSAPPGGVETQYF
D gene: TRBD2
V gene: TRBV20-1
J gene: TRBJ2-5
clone size: many

CDR3 protein: CASSVGPGSGYTF
D gene: NA
V gene: TRBV9
J gene: TRBJ1-2
clone size: many

CDR3 protein: CSVASSNTEAFF
D gene: NA
V gene: TRBV29-1
J gene: TRBJ1-1
clone size: many

CDR3 protein: CASSRAGDGYTF
D gene: NA
V gene: TRBV28
J gene: TRBJ1-2
clone size: many

CDR3 protein: CASSSGLAPDTQYF
D gene: TRBD2
V gene: TRBV7-3
J gene: TRBJ2-3
clone size: many

CDR3 protein: CASSVGSGATSNEKLFF
D gene: NA
V gene: TRBV9
J gene: TRBJ1-4
clone size: NA

CDR3 protein: CASSASDYGYTF
D gene: NA
V gene: TRBV6-1
J gene: TRBJ1-2
clone size: many

CDR3 protein: CASSPRGANEKLFF
D gene: TRBD1
V gene: TRBV7-2
J gene: TRBJ1-4
clone size: many

CDR3 protein: CASSSLDGKANTEAFF
D gene: NA
V gene: TRBV7-6
J gene: TRBJ1-1
clone size: NA

CDR3 protein: CASSELYPGELFF
D gene: NA
V gene: TRBV2
J gene: TRBJ2-2
clone size: many